Listed here are 28 T cell receptor beta chains from one sample, sequenced in a study of T cells in localized non-small cell lung cancer. Method: immunoSEQ multiplex PCR; TCRdb's copy keeps in-frame clones and lacks some. This table holds tens of thousands of clones, approximately 90% found once. The source material was peripheral blood, sampled before any cancer treatment. Receptors were obtained from a male donor at least 60 years old with stage III squamous cell lung carcinoma.

This clone was seen a handful of times. The chain has TRBV4-1 and TRBJ2-2; perhaps D is TRBD1 or TRBD2 (6 bases each). The CDR3 is made up of 17 amino acids. Deletions cut 0 bases from V and 2 bases from J, with 13 bases between. Germline V gene lookup returns CDR1 MGHRA and CDR2 YSYEKL. CDR3 bases: TGCGCCAGCAGCCAAGATAGGTCGGGGGCCAACACCGGGGAGCTGTTTTTT. Translated: CASSQDRSGANTGELFF.

The J gene is TRBJ2-2, the V gene TRBV7-2; weak D call: TRBD1 (6 bases). V was cut by 8 bases and J by 2 bases, with 15 bases left in between. This CDR3 is 15 amino acids long. Germline loops: CDR1 SGHTA, CDR2 FQGNSA. This CDR3 reads CASRPGTRNTGELFF. The CDR3 nucleotides are TGTGCCAGCCGGCCTGGGACACGCAACACCGGGGAGCTGTTTTTT.

The gene calls are TRBV7-9 and TRBJ1-1; no clear D gene. The CDR3 totals 12 residues. Trimming left V 1 base short and J 3 bases short, with 3 bases between. Germline V gene sequence: CDR1 SEHNR, CDR2 FQNEAQ (reference sequence). CDR3 protein: CASSLGYTEAFF. CDR3 DNA: TGTGCCAGCAGCTTAGGGTACACTGAAGCTTTCTTT.

A single count supports this clone. This chain connects TRBV4-1 to TRBJ2-5; D gene uncertain. The CDR3 totals 14 residues. CDR1 is MGHRA, CDR2 YSYEKL, per germline. V dropped 1 base and J dropped 3 bases, with 9 bases sitting between them. The CDR3, as DNA: TGCGCCAGCAGCCAAGCTCGACGGGAAGAGACCCAGTACTTC. It encodes CASSQARREETQYF.

V usage is TRBV18 and J usage is TRBJ1-4; maybe TRBD1 (6 bases). Germline assignment: CDR1 KGHSH and CDR2 LQKENI. Trimming pared 3 bases from V and 6 bases from J, leaving 20 bases between. This CDR3 has 17 residues. The CDR3 region has the DNA TGTGCCAGCTCACCCCTAACCACGGGGGGGGCGCATGAAAAACTGTTTTTT. Amino acid sequence: CASSPLTTGGAHEKLFF.

V gene TRBV9 combines with J gene TRBJ2-2, with 7 nucleotides matching TRBD1. Germline CDR1 and CDR2: SGDLS and YYNGEE. After removal of 3 bases from V and 5 bases from J, the junction contained 4 bases not matched to a gene. There are 14 residues in the CDR3. The CDR3 DNA sequence: TGTGCCAGCAGCGCGACAGGGTGGACCGGGGAGCTGTTTTTT. Its protein is CASSATGWTGELFF.

The rearrangement links TRBV5-1 to TRBJ2-2; D is unclear. From germline, CDR1 is SGHRS and CDR2 YFSETQ. The CDR3 has 14 amino acids. The ends were cut back, 4 bases at V and 4 bases at J, with 11 bases in the middle. CDR3 protein: CASSGPTPTGELFF. The CDR3 coding sequence is TGCGCCAGCAGCGGCCCGACACCCACCGGGGAGCTGTTTTTT. The full variable domain, completed using reference TRBV5-1 and TRBJ2-2, is KAGVTQTPRYLIKTRGQQVTLSCSPISGHRSVSWYQQTPGQGLQFLFEYFSETQRNKGNFPGRFSGRQFSNSRSEMNVSTLELGDSALYLCASSGPTPTGELFFGEGSRLTVL.

The chain uses TRBV4-1 and TRBJ1-6, with TRBD1 matching over 7 bases. Germline V gene sequence: CDR1 MGHRA, CDR2 YSYEKL. The CDR3 contains 15 residues. The junction had 6 bases not matched to a gene; V was cut back by 3 bases and J by 7 bases. The CDR3, as DNA: TGCGCCAGCAGCCAGCGCGGGACAGCCAATTCACCCCTCCACTTT. It codes for CASSQRGTANSPLHF.

The J gene is TRBJ2-6, the V gene TRBV4-3; no definite D call. This CDR3 comprises 18 residues. V gave up 0 bases and J gave up 0 bases, with 12 bases separating them. From germline, CDR1 is LGHNA and CDR2 YSLEER. The CDR3 nucleotides are TGCGCCAGCAGCCAAGAGGCGGTCGCCCACTCTGGGGCCAACGTCCTGACTTTC. Amino acids: CASSQEAVAHSGANVLTF.

Written as DNA, the CDR3 is TGTGCCAGCAGTTACGGGACAGGACTGAACACTGAAGCTTTCTTT. This codes for CASSYGTGLNTEAFF. This chain uses TRBV6-5 with TRBJ1-1; 8 bases agree with TRBD1. Losses at the gene ends were 2 bases for V and 0 bases for J; bases not matched to a gene: 2. Looked up from germline, CDR1 is MNHEY and CDR2 is SVGAGI. The CDR3 runs 15 residues.

The V call is TRBV5-4, the J call TRBJ2-7; 8 bases map to TRBD1. The CDR3 sequence is 13 residues long. Germline V lookup: CDR1 SGHNT, CDR2 YYREEE (reference sequence). With V trimmed by 4 bases and J by 1 base, 1 base remained unmatched. DNA for the CDR3: TGTGCCAGCAGCAGACAGGGGTCCTACGAGCAGTACTTC. Translating gives CASSRQGSYEQYF.

The CDR3 DNA reads as TGTGCCAGCAGCTTCAGTGAGACCCAGTACTTC. Residues: CASSFSETQYF. This rearrangement joins TRBV7-6 to TRBJ2-5; D unresolved. Trimming cost V 3 bases and J 5 bases, with 4 bases left between them. Per the germline V gene, CDR1 is SGHVS and CDR2 is FNYEAQ. The CDR3 has 11 residues.

This clone was recorded only once. The chain links TRBV30 to TRBJ1-2; D possibly corresponds to TRBD1 (5 bases). Germline lookup yields CDR1 GTSNPN and CDR2 SVGIG (reference sequence). The ends were cut back, 3 bases at V and 8 bases at J, with 16 bases in the middle. This CDR3 is 13 amino acids long. The CDR3 nucleotides read TGTGCCTGGAGCGTCCCTTGGAGGGGCGGCTACACCTTC. Its translation is CAWSVPWRGGYTF.

In its sample, this clone was seen once. J is TRBJ1-2 and V is TRBV5-6; 7 bases agree with TRBD1. The CDR3 contains 14 residues. Germline V gene sequence: CDR1 SGHDT, CDR2 YYEEEE. Trimming cost V 4 bases and J 4 bases; bases outside gene matches: 7. The CDR3 DNA is TGTGCCAGCAGCCCGAAGGGACAGTCCTATGGCTACACCTTC. Protein product: CASSPKGQSYGYTF.

This chain uses TRBV30 with TRBJ2-7; 7 nucleotides align to TRBD1. The J segment lost 4 bases and the V segment lost 2 bases, leaving 11 bases of the junction unmatched. The CDR3 runs 15 residues. The germline CDR1 and CDR2 sequences are GTSNPN and SVGIG (reference sequence). CDR3 in amino acids: CAWSHRGDRGYEQYF. The CDR3 coding sequence is TGTGCCTGGAGTCATCGTGGGGACAGAGGGTACGAGCAGTACTTC.

The V and J genes are TRBV2 and TRBJ1-5; D ambiguous. The CDR3 runs 15 residues. Trimming cost V 7 bases and J 0 bases, with 13 bases left between them. Looked up from germline, CDR1 is SNHLY and CDR2 is FYNNEI. The CDR3: CASNPTGNSNQPQHF. CDR3 coding DNA: TGTGCCAGCAACCCGACGGGGAATAGCAATCAGCCCCAGCATTTT. Supplemented by reference TRBV2 and TRBJ1-5, the full variable domain reads EPEVTQTPSHQVTQMGQEVILRCVPISNHLYFYWYRQILGQKVEFLVSFYNNEISEKSEIFDDQFSVERPDGSNFTLKIRSTKLEDSAMYFCASNPTGNSNQPQHFGDGTRLSIL.

CDR3 DNA sequence: TGCAGCGTAGGGGAAACAGGGCTGCGTGGCTACACCTTC. Encoded protein: CSVGETGLRGYTF. The gene calls are TRBV29-1 and TRBJ1-2; D perhaps matches TRBD1 (6 bases). The length of the CDR3 is 13 residues. The V gene's germline CDR1 is SQVTM and CDR2 ANQGSEA. Trimming took off 6 bases at V and 7 bases at J, with 18 bases between the two ends.

This clone showed up just a few times. The V call is TRBV19, the J call TRBJ2-3, with TRBD1 matching 9 bases. The CDR3 runs to 15 residues. V gave up 8 bases and J gave up 6 bases; unmatched junction bases: 12. The germline V gene encodes CDR1 LNHDA and CDR2 SQIVND (reference sequence). CDR3 loop: CASSWGTGQGDTQYF. CDR3 sequence (DNA): TGTGCCAGTTCCTGGGGGACAGGGCAGGGGGATACGCAGTATTTT.

This clone has just one count. This sequence joins TRBV18 and TRBJ2-3, with TRBD2 as a possible D gene (7 bases). Between the trimmed V and J ends, which lost 3 bases and 1 base, there was a span of 14 bases. Germline CDR1 KGHSH, CDR2 LQKENI. The CDR3 has 16 amino acids. The CDR3 nucleotides are TGTGCCAGCTCACCGTCCGGGGGGCGTGGCACAGATACGCAGTATTTT. Protein: CASSPSGGRGTDTQYF.

The V gene is TRBV11-1, the J gene TRBJ2-1; 12 bases are shared with TRBD2. Germline lookup yields CDR1 SGHAT and CDR2 FQDESV (reference sequence). This CDR3 has 15 residues. Trimming removed 3 bases from V and 4 bases from J; junction bases left unmatched: 1. DNA of the CDR3: TGTGCCAGCAGCTTGACTAGCGGGAGTTACAATGAGCAGTTCTTC. Translating it yields CASSLTSGSYNEQFF.

The V and J genes are TRBV30 and TRBJ2-3, with 9 bases that match TRBD2. Germline CDR1 and CDR2: GTSNPN and SVGIG (reference sequence). This CDR3 region has 15 residues. With 0 bases clipped from V and 2 bases from J, the junction kept 3 bases outside the gene matches. The CDR3 spells CAWSVAGGYTDTQYF. CDR3 DNA: TGTGCCTGGAGTGTAGCGGGGGGTTACACAGATACGCAGTATTTT.

The chain uses TRBV7-3 and TRBJ2-3, with D maybe TRBD2 (5 bases). Germline CDR1 and CDR2: SGHTA and FQGTGA. The ends were cut back, 2 bases at V and 5 bases at J, with 8 bases in the middle. This CDR3 is built from 13 residues. The CDR3 DNA sequence: TGTGCCAGCAGCTTATCGGCGGGAGATACGCAGTATTTT. Residues: CASSLSAGDTQYF.

The chain has TRBV2 and TRBJ2-4; the D gene is possibly TRBD2 (6 bases). This CDR3 contains 17 residues. Looked up from germline, CDR1 is SNHLY and CDR2 is FYNNEI. V was trimmed by 3 bases and J by 0 bases, leaving 15 bases between them. The chain's CDR3 is CASSDADLGLAKNIQYF. DNA of the CDR3: TGTGCCAGCAGTGACGCCGATCTGGGACTAGCCAAAAACATTCAGTACTTC.

The rearrangement joins TRBV19 to TRBJ2-3, with TRBD2 identical over 10 bases. Per germline, CDR1 LNHDA and CDR2 SQIVND (reference sequence). The CDR3 loop spans 14 amino acids. V shed 7 bases and J 4 bases; nucleotides not matched to a gene: 5. The CDR3 DNA reads as TGTGCCAGTACCAATCTAGCGGGAGCAGATACGCAGTATTTT. Residues: CASTNLAGADTQYF.

The chain carries TRBV7-9 and TRBJ1-6; 7 bases align to TRBD1. CDR1 is SEHNR and CDR2 is FQNEAQ in the germline V gene (reference sequence). The CDR3 is 14 residues long. V gave up 7 bases and J gave up 7 bases; unmatched junction bases: 7. The CDR3 protein is CASKGGRLNSPLHF. In DNA form, the CDR3 reads TGTGCCAGCAAAGGGGGCCGGCTGAATTCACCCCTCCACTTT.

The J gene is TRBJ2-6, the V gene TRBV6-1; no reliable D call. The CDR3 runs to 13 residues. Germline CDR1 MNHNS, CDR2 SASEGT. Trimming took off 2 bases at V and 3 bases at J, with 2 bases between the two ends. The CDR3 bases are TGTGCCAGCAGTGAAATTGGGGCCAACGTCCTGACTTTC. Translated: CASSEIGANVLTF.

With regard to this clone: In the same sample, other DNA sequences code for this CDR3. J is TRBJ2-7 and V is TRBV7-2; D unclear. Trimming removed 2 bases from V and 4 bases from J, with 3 bases in between. Looked up from germline, CDR1 is SGHTA and CDR2 is FQGNSA. CDR3 size: 11 residues. CDR3 sequence reads: CASSLRYEQYF. Here the CDR3 DNA reads TGTGCCAGCAGCTTAAGATACGAGCAGTACTTC. Full variable domain (rest looked up from reference TRBV7-2 and TRBJ2-7): GAGVSQSPSNKVTEKGKDVELRCDPISGHTALYWYRQSLGQGLEFLIYFQGNSAPDKSGLPSDRFSAERTGGSVSTLTIQRTQQEDSAVYLCASSLRYEQYFGPGTRLTVT.

This chain connects TRBV28 to TRBJ1-1, with 9 positions matching TRBD1. The CDR3 has 16 residues. From germline, CDR1 is MDHEN and CDR2 SYDVKM. V lost 3 bases to trimming and J lost 4 bases; unmatched junction nucleotides: 9. This CDR3 reads CASSFYRGLVGTEAFF. DNA for the CDR3: TGTGCCAGCAGTTTTTACAGGGGGCTAGTCGGCACTGAAGCTTTCTTT. The full variable domain, rest sourced from reference TRBV28 and TRBJ1-1, is DVKVTQSSRYLVKRTGEKVFLECVQDMDHENMFWYRQDPGLGLRLIYFSYDVKMKEKGDIPEGYSVSREKKERFSLILESASTNQTSMYLCASSFYRGLVGTEAFFGQGTRLTVV.